This entry lists 10 T cell receptor beta chains sequenced from one sample in a study of identical twins. MiXCR, run by TCRdb on the 5' RACE reads, gives a single entry per CDR3 protein. The sample includes roughly 1,500,000 distinct CDR3 sequences, about 32% of them seen just once. The specimen sequenced was cord blood. Every receptor here comes from a newborn girl in good health.

The rearrangement joins TRBV20-1 to TRBJ1-1, with D perhaps TRBD1 (5 bases). From germline, CDR1 is DFQATT and CDR2 SNEGSKA (reference sequence). V was cut by 2 bases and J by 7 bases, with 11 bases left in between. This CDR3 region has 12 residues. In DNA, the CDR3 is TGCAGTGCTAGACCAGGGCTGGGTGAAGCTTTCTTT. The encoded protein is CSARPGLGEAFF.

With regard to this clonotype: This may come from a read error, since a much larger clone is one base off. The chain has TRBV12-3 or TRBV12-4 and TRBJ2-3, with 7 bases that match TRBD2. The CDR3 loop spans 14 amino acids. The V gene end was trimmed by 4 bases and the J gene end by 6 bases; junction bases not matched to a gene: 7. The CDR3 protein is CASSSGSGADTQYF. CDR3 bases: TGTGCCAGCAGTTCGGGCAGCGGGGCTGATACGCAGTATTTT.

This clonotype has just a few counts. This chain connects TRBV13 to TRBJ2-1; D assignment may be TRBD1 or TRBD2 (5 bases each). V lost 9 bases, J lost 8 bases, and 20 bases lay in between. Germline V gene lookup returns CDR1 PRHDT and CDR2 FYEKMQ (reference sequence). The CDR3 is 14 residues long. The CDR3 reads CARSPWDPNDEQFF. The CDR3 DNA reads TGTGCCAGGTCCCCGTGGGACCCCAACGATGAGCAGTTCTTC.

The CDR3 is CASRRTSGIKNNEQFF. In DNA, the CDR3 is TGTGCCAGCAGAAGGACTAGCGGCATTAAAAACAATGAGCAGTTCTTC. This sequence joins TRBV2 and TRBJ2-1; 10 bases are shared with TRBD2. CDR1 and CDR2 from the germline V gene are SNHLY and FYNNEI. The V segment lost 6 bases and the J segment 5 bases; nucleotides outside the gene matches: 10. The CDR3 consists of 16 residues.

This clonotype has more than one count but fewer than ten. The chain employs TRBV5-1 and TRBJ1-2; D not resolved. The CDR3 has 15 residues. Germline V CDR1 and CDR2: SGHRS, YFSETQ. Trimming left V 0 bases short and J 8 bases short, with 17 bases between. The CDR3 sequence: CASSLAGPRASGYTF. The CDR3 region has the DNA TGCGCCAGCAGCTTGGCCGGGCCAAGGGCCTCCGGCTACACCTTC.

This clonotype was seen ten or more times. V gene TRBV12-3 or TRBV12-4 combines with J gene TRBJ2-3, with D possibly matching TRBD1 (6 bases). The ends were cut back, 3 bases at V and 5 bases at J, with 12 bases in the middle. The CDR3 is made up of 14 amino acids. CDR3 sequence reads: CASSFAGDGDTQYF. CDR3 DNA: TGTGCCAGCAGTTTCGCAGGGGATGGAGATACGCAGTATTTT.

This clonotype was observed once. V usage is TRBV20-1 and J usage is TRBJ2-3; D ambiguous. V gave up 2 bases and J gave up 2 bases, with 14 bases separating them. This CDR3 has 15 residues. The germline gives CDR1 DFQATT, CDR2 SNEGSKA (reference sequence). The CDR3 region is CSARSPGAPTDTQYF. The CDR3 DNA follows: TGCAGTGCTAGATCCCCTGGTGCCCCCACAGATACGCAGTATTTT.

A few counts support this clonotype. The V call is TRBV20-1, the J call TRBJ2-5, with 10 bases fitting TRBD2. Germline assignment: CDR1 DFQATT and CDR2 SNEGSKA (reference sequence). V shed 3 bases and J 4 bases; nucleotides not matched to a gene: 8. This CDR3 has 15 residues. The CDR3 nucleotides are TGCAGTGCTAGGCCGGGACTAGCGTTCGGAGAGACCCAGTACTTC. It translates to CSARPGLAFGETQYF.

At least ten counts were recorded for this clonotype. The chain is built from TRBV12-5 and TRBJ2-5, with 11 bases matching TRBD2. Trimming removed 0 bases from V and 4 bases from J; junction bases left unmatched: 7. Germline V CDR1 and CDR2: LGHNT, FRNRAP. The CDR3 runs 17 residues. The DNA for the CDR3 is TGTGCTAGTGGTTTGGTAACAAGGCTAGCGGGAGGAGAGACCCAGTACTTC. Translation: CASGLVTRLAGGETQYF.

This clonotype was counted only a few times. The chain employs TRBV27 and TRBJ2-7, with a tentative D call TRBD1 (5 bases). There are 17 residues in the CDR3. V was shortened by 3 bases and J by 0 bases, with 18 bases between the two germline ends. The germline V gene encodes CDR1 MNHEY and CDR2 SMNVEV (reference sequence). CDR3 amino acids: CASSFRRQTRSSYEQYF. The CDR3 DNA reads as TGTGCCAGCAGTTTTAGACGACAGACGAGGAGCTCCTACGAGCAGTACTTC.